Listed here are 30 T cell receptor beta chains from one sample, sequenced in a study of cytomegalovirus exposure and HLA in healthy donors. PCR used 60 Vbeta primers and 13 Jbeta primers. Some clones are missing from TCRdb's copy, which holds only in-frame ones; the method was immunoSEQ multiplex PCR. The repertoire consists of around 200,000 clones, with almost 70% occurring once and the leading ten covering approximately 2.5%. The sample comprised PBMCs. Receptors originate from a man aged 40-50 years in good health and CMV-seropositive.

The chain joins TRBV5-5 to TRBJ1-5; D not resolved. Germline lookup yields CDR1 SGHKS and CDR2 YYEKEE (reference sequence). The CDR3 contains 14 residues. The germline V and J ends were trimmed by 5 bases and 6 bases, with 15 bases remaining between them. CDR3 DNA: TGTGCCAGCAGTACTGCGATGGGAGGTCAGCCCCAGCATTTT. This sequence encodes CASSTAMGGQPQHF.

The chain combines TRBV6-1 with TRBJ2-7, with a possible D match to TRBD2 (5 bases). The germline V gene encodes CDR1 MNHNS and CDR2 SASEGT. V was cut by 9 bases and J by 2 bases, with 11 bases left in between. The CDR3 contains 12 residues. The CDR3: CASERVTYEQYF. CDR3 in DNA: TGTGCCAGTGAGAGGGTAACCTACGAGCAGTACTTC.

This clone showed up just a few times. The chain employs TRBV5-1 and TRBJ1-3, with 7 bases fitting TRBD1. Per the germline V gene, CDR1 is SGHRS and CDR2 is YFSETQ. The trim removed 4 bases at V and 2 bases at J, leaving 3 bases unmatched. There are 14 residues in the CDR3. In DNA form, the CDR3 reads TGCGCCAGCAGCGCCGGGACAGCTGGAAACACCATATATTTT. Encoded protein: CASSAGTAGNTIYF.

The rearrangement joins TRBV11-2 to TRBJ2-2, with a possible D match to TRBD2 (6 bases). Germline loops: CDR1 SGHAT, CDR2 FQNNGV. V was trimmed by 1 base and J by 5 bases, leaving 14 bases between them. The CDR3 extends over 16 amino acids. The CDR3 region has the DNA TGTGCCAGCAGCTTAGGGATCGGGGGAACTACCGGGGAGCTGTTTTTT. Amino acids: CASSLGIGGTTGELFF.

This clone is a singleton in its sample. V is TRBV5-1 and J is TRBJ1-5; D gene unclear. Per germline, CDR1 SGHRS and CDR2 YFSETQ. The CDR3 consists of 15 residues. Between the trimmed V and J ends, which lost 0 bases and 3 bases, there was a span of 10 bases. The CDR3 region has the DNA TGCGCCAGCAGCTTGGATGGCAGGTACAATCAGCCCCAGCATTTT. It encodes CASSLDGRYNQPQHF. Based on the CDR3 plus reference TRBV5-1 and TRBJ1-5, the full variable domain is KAGVTQTPRYLIKTRGQQVTLSCSPISGHRSVSWYQQTPGQGLQFLFEYFSETQRNKGNFPGRFSGRQFSNSRSEMNVSTLELGDSALYLCASSLDGRYNQPQHFGDGTRLSIL.

J is TRBJ1-1 and V is TRBV5-1; TRBD1 matches 8 bases. Germline V gene data show CDR1 as SGHRS and CDR2 as YFSETQ. Unmatched junction bases numbered 4, after V lost 5 bases and J lost 1 base. This CDR3 contains 14 residues. As DNA, the CDR3 is TGCGCCAGCAGGACAGGGGTTGGGAACACTGAAGCTTTCTTT. Protein product: CASRTGVGNTEAFF.

The CDR3 sequence is CASSFGGSYEQYF. In DNA form, the CDR3 reads TGTGCCAGCAGCTTTGGAGGATCCTACGAGCAGTACTTC. The chain carries TRBV5-4 and TRBJ2-7, with a tentative D call TRBD2 (5 bases). Germline V gene lookup returns CDR1 SGHNT and CDR2 YYREEE (reference sequence). Trimming shortened V by 2 bases and J by 1 base, and 7 bases separated the two germline ends. The CDR3 has 13 residues.

The rearrangement joins TRBV5-6 to TRBJ2-3, with D tentatively TRBD2 (5 bases). Germline CDR1 reads SGHDT; CDR2 reads YYEEEE. Trimming took off 4 bases at V and 4 bases at J, with 16 bases between the two ends. This CDR3 comprises 15 residues. The CDR3: CASSVSLAIADTQYF. The CDR3 DNA reads TGTGCCAGCAGCGTCTCTCTAGCAATTGCAGATACGCAGTATTTT.

V and J are TRBV29-1 and TRBJ1-1; 10 positions match TRBD1. Germline V gives CDR1 SQVTM, CDR2 ANQGSEA. V trimming: 7 bases; J trimming: 5 bases; junction bases outside the gene matches: 4. CDR3 size: 12 residues. Written as DNA, the CDR3 is TGCAGCGGAGGACAGGGGGGGACTGAAGCTTTCTTT. It yields the protein CSGGQGGTEAFF.

The rearrangement links TRBV6-5 to TRBJ2-1; D perhaps matches TRBD1 (7 bases). CDR1 is MNHEY and CDR2 is SVGAGI in the germline V gene. This CDR3 has 15 residues. The V end lost 6 bases, the J end lost 0 bases, and 12 bases lay between the germline ends. The chain's CDR3 is CASSQGGGSYNEQFF. CDR3 sequence (DNA): TGTGCCAGCAGCCAGGGGGGAGGCTCCTACAATGAGCAGTTCTTC.

The chain combines TRBV7-7 with TRBJ2-1, with D perhaps matching TRBD1 (6 bases). The V gene lost 5 bases and the J gene lost 11 bases, with 25 bases spanning the gap. Germline-derived CDR1 and CDR2 are SSHAT and FNYEAQ (reference sequence). The CDR3 runs to 16 residues. Written as DNA, the CDR3 is TGTGCCAGCAGCCCCTCCTCGACAGGTAGCCCCCGGCAGCAGTTCTTC. As protein: CASSPSSTGSPRQQFF. The full variable domain, rest sourced from reference TRBV7-7 and TRBJ2-1, is GAGVSQSPRYKVTKRGQDVTLRCDPISSHATLYWYQQALGQGPEFLTYFNYEAQPDKSGLPSDRFSAERPEGSISTLTIQRTEQRDSAMYRCASSPSSTGSPRQQFFGPGTRLTVL.

This chain links TRBV6-5 with TRBJ1-2, with D possibly matching TRBD1 (6 bases). This CDR3 is built from 14 residues. Trimming stripped 0 bases from V and 6 bases from J, with 11 bases between. Germline lookup yields CDR1 MNHEY and CDR2 SVGAGI. CDR3 in amino acids: CASSYSNGGNGYTF. CDR3 in DNA: TGTGCCAGCAGTTACTCGAATGGGGGCAATGGCTACACCTTC.

Here the CDR3 reads CASSKQGIYEQYF. Written as DNA, the CDR3 is TGTGCCAGCAGCAAACAGGGCATCTACGAGCAGTACTTC. The rearrangement links TRBV7-2 to TRBJ2-7, with D possibly TRBD1 on 6 matching bases. In germline, CDR1 is SGHTA, CDR2 FQGNSA. The CDR3 is 13 residues long. V was trimmed by 5 bases and J by 3 bases, leaving 11 bases between them.

V gene TRBV4-1 combines with J gene TRBJ1-1, with a possible D match to TRBD1 (6 bases). This CDR3 contains 14 residues. Germline lookup yields CDR1 MGHRA and CDR2 YSYEKL. Trimming took 4 bases from V and 0 from J, leaving 9 bases between them. The CDR3 sequence: CASSRGLLNTEAFF. For the CDR3, the DNA is TGCGCCAGCAGCCGGGGGCTTCTGAACACTGAAGCTTTCTTT.

The chain couples TRBV6-6 to TRBJ1-1; TRBD1 might be the D (6 bases). V was cut by 2 bases and J by 5 bases, with 9 bases left in between. Germline values: CDR1 MNHNY, CDR2 SVGAGI (reference sequence). The length of the CDR3 is 13 residues. For the CDR3, the DNA is TGTGCCAGCAGTTACATAGGGGGAACTGAAGCTTTCTTT. As protein: CASSYIGGTEAFF.

A single count supports this clone. The gene calls are TRBV7-9 and TRBJ2-1; D gene ambiguous. Germline CDR1 and CDR2: SEHNR and FQNEAQ (reference sequence). The CDR3 consists of 11 residues. Deletions cut 5 bases from V and 8 bases from J, with 7 bases between. The CDR3 here is CASSPQDEQFF. The CDR3 DNA is TGTGCCAGCAGCCCCCAGGATGAGCAGTTCTTC.

The chain carries TRBV6-5 and TRBJ1-2; the match to TRBD1 covers 12 bases. V gave up 5 bases and J gave up 4 bases; unmatched junction bases: 5. The CDR3 spans 15 residues. Germline assignment: CDR1 MNHEY and CDR2 SVGAGI. CDR3 amino acids: CASSPGTGGLYGYTF. CDR3 bases: TGTGCCAGCAGTCCCGGGACAGGGGGCCTCTATGGCTACACCTTC.

V usage is TRBV27 and J usage is TRBJ2-4; possible D gene TRBD2, 5 bases. The CDR3 length is 12 residues. V was shortened by 5 bases and J by 5 bases, with 7 bases between the two germline ends. Germline V CDR1 and CDR2: MNHEY, SMNVEV (reference sequence). CDR3 region: CASSARENIQYF. The CDR3 coding sequence is TGTGCCAGCAGTGCGAGGGAAAACATTCAGTACTTC.

V and J are TRBV13 and TRBJ2-6; D is perhaps TRBD2 (6 bases). The CDR3 is made up of 20 amino acids. V lost 2 bases and J lost 0, with 20 bases in between. Germline V CDR1 and CDR2: PRHDT, FYEKMQ (reference sequence). The CDR3 region has the DNA TGTGCCAGCAGCTTAAGTTCGGTCGGGAGACAGAGCTCTGGGGCCAACGTCCTGACTTTC. Amino acids: CASSLSSVGRQSSGANVLTF. Full variable domain (rest looked up from reference TRBV13 and TRBJ2-6): AAGVIQSPRHLIKEKRETATLKCYPIPRHDTVYWYQQGPGQDPQFLISFYEKMQSDKGSIPDRFSAQQFSDYHSELNMSSLELGDSALYFCASSLSSVGRQSSGANVLTFGAGSRLTVL.

The chain carries TRBV18 and TRBJ2-1; 9 bases are a match to TRBD2. CDR1 is KGHSH and CDR2 is LQKENI in the germline V gene. The ends lost 1 base at V and 3 bases at J; junction bases unmatched: 4. The CDR3 covers 16 residues. In DNA, the CDR3 is TGTGCCAGCTCACCACGGGCTAGCGGGGACTACAATGAGCAGTTCTTC. The encoded protein is CASSPRASGDYNEQFF.

The J gene is TRBJ2-4, the V gene TRBV11-2, with 14 bases fitting TRBD2. CDR1 is SGHAT, CDR2 FQNNGV, per germline. The CDR3 loop spans 18 amino acids. Losses at the gene ends were 5 bases for V and 0 bases for J; bases not matched to a gene: 6. This CDR3 reads CASSRGLAGASAKNIQYF. The CDR3 coding sequence is TGTGCCAGCAGCCGGGGACTAGCGGGGGCTTCAGCCAAAAACATTCAGTACTTC.

This clone was detected only once. The chain carries TRBV7-6 and TRBJ1-2, with 12 bases that match TRBD1. The CDR3 runs to 17 residues. Looked up from germline, CDR1 is SGHVS and CDR2 is FNYEAQ. The V and J ends lost 6 bases and 7 bases, in that order; junction bases with no gene match: 15. In DNA form, the CDR3 reads TGTGCCAGCAGAAAGGGACAGGGGGCGGGGATCTGGTGTGGCTACACCTTC. This codes for CASRKGQGAGIWCGYTF. Drawing the rest from reference TRBV7-6 and TRBJ1-2, the complete variable domain is GAGVSQSPRYKVTKRGQDVALRCDPISGHVSLYWYRQALGQGPEFLTYFNYEAQQDKSGLPNDRFSAERPEGSISTLTIQRTEQRDSAMYRCASRKGQGAGIWCGYTFGSGTRLTVV.

The chain employs TRBV7-9 and TRBJ1-5; TRBD1 matches at 7 bases. CDR1 and CDR2 from the germline V gene are SEHNR and FQNEAQ (reference sequence). The V and J ends lost 6 bases and 5 bases, in that order; junction bases with no gene match: 7. CDR3 length: 14 amino acids. CDR3 sequence: CASSPDRADQPQHF. In DNA form, the CDR3 reads TGTGCCAGCAGTCCCGACAGGGCGGATCAGCCCCAGCATTTT.

This chain links TRBV5-6 with TRBJ2-1; D call uncertain. Trimming stripped 3 bases from V and 4 bases from J, with 14 bases between. This CDR3 has 15 residues. Germline V lookup: CDR1 SGHDT, CDR2 YYEEEE. The CDR3 DNA reads TGTGCCAGCAGCTCCCAGGTGCGACCTTACAATGAGCAGTTCTTC. Protein product: CASSSQVRPYNEQFF.

This clone has more than one count but fewer than ten. The chain joins TRBV4-1 to TRBJ1-6; maybe TRBD1 (5 bases). Germline V gene data show CDR1 as MGHRA and CDR2 as YSYEKL. Trimming stripped 4 bases from V and 8 bases from J, with 15 bases between. CDR3 length: 15 residues. The CDR3 loop is CASSPHGRAYSPLHF. CDR3 coding DNA: TGCGCCAGCAGCCCCCATGGCAGGGCTTATTCACCCCTCCACTTT.

This chain links TRBV13 with TRBJ1-1, with D perhaps TRBD1 (5 bases). Trimming pared 3 bases from V and 4 bases from J, leaving 24 bases between. Germline V lookup: CDR1 PRHDT, CDR2 FYEKMQ (reference sequence). CDR3 size: 18 residues. The CDR3 protein is CASSLYPGRGVGGTEAFF. The CDR3 DNA is TGTGCCAGCAGCTTGTACCCGGGACGCGGGGTAGGTGGCACTGAAGCTTTCTTT. Variable domain in full (rest from reference TRBV13 and TRBJ1-1): AAGVIQSPRHLIKEKRETATLKCYPIPRHDTVYWYQQGPGQDPQFLISFYEKMQSDKGSIPDRFSAQQFSDYHSELNMSSLELGDSALYFCASSLYPGRGVGGTEAFFGQGTRLTVV.

This clone was recorded only once. The chain recombines TRBV5-1 with TRBJ2-3, with TRBD2 matching over 14 bases. The length of the CDR3 is 15 residues. Germline V gives CDR1 SGHRS, CDR2 YFSETQ. V dropped 4 bases and J dropped 4; count of bases not matched to a gene: 2. The CDR3 here is CASSAGLAGADTQYF. In DNA form, the CDR3 reads TGCGCCAGCAGCGCGGGACTAGCGGGGGCAGATACGCAGTATTTT.

The chain is built from TRBV5-6 and TRBJ1-2; 7 nucleotides line up with TRBD1. V shed 2 bases, J shed 0 bases, and the junction held 7 bases outside the gene matches. The CDR3 runs 16 residues. CDR1 is SGHDT and CDR2 is YYEEEE in the germline V gene. This chain's CDR3 is CASSFGTERPNYGYTF. In DNA, the CDR3 is TGTGCCAGCAGCTTCGGGACAGAGAGGCCTAACTATGGCTACACCTTC.

This chain connects TRBV9 to TRBJ1-2, with 8 nucleotides matching TRBD1. Per the germline V gene, CDR1 is SGDLS and CDR2 is YYNGEE. The CDR3 loop spans 14 amino acids. V was pared by 4 bases and J by 5 bases, with 7 bases of the junction left unmatched. This CDR3 reads CASSTLTGAYGYTF. DNA for the CDR3: TGTGCCAGCAGCACCTTGACAGGGGCGTATGGCTACACCTTC.

This sequence joins TRBV18 and TRBJ2-7, with 10 nucleotides matching TRBD2. V dropped 2 bases and J dropped 4; count of bases not matched to a gene: 5. CDR1 is KGHSH and CDR2 is LQKENI in the germline V gene. The CDR3 length is 15 residues. CDR3 DNA sequence: TGTGCCAGCTCACCAACTAGCGGGGAGGCGTACGAGCAGTACTTC. Amino acid sequence: CASSPTSGEAYEQYF. Filled out from reference TRBV18 and TRBJ2-7, the complete variable domain reads NAGVMQNPRHLVRRRGQEARLRCSPMKGHSHVYWYRQLPEEGLKFMVYLQKENIIDESGMPKERFSAEFPKEGPSILRIQQVVRGDSAAYFCASSPTSGEAYEQYFGPGTRLTVT.